What follows describes a single T cell receptor beta chain. The sample originates from a study of multiple sclerosis patients with progressive multifocal leukoencephalopathy. This table comes from immunoSEQ multiplex PCR, and its TCRdb copy is limited to in-frame clones, with some not included. The profile shows fewer than 40,000 clones, around 92% of them singletons. Described time point: before natalizumab initiation. Germline lookup yields CDR1 SGHTA and CDR2 FQGNSA. Trimming took 0 bases from V and 7 from J, leaving 7 bases between them. This CDR3 has 12 amino acids. Input material: PBMCs. The chain couples TRBV7-2 to TRBJ2-7, with a tentative D call TRBD2 (6 bases). This sequence was found in a young man with multiple sclerosis. CDR3 in DNA: TGTGCCAGCAGCTTAGCTGCGGGGGAGCAGTACTTC. This sequence encodes CASSLAAGEQYF.